The 3 T cell receptor beta chains below all came from one sample that was sequenced in a study of CD8 T cells in Susac syndrome. A quantity of roughly 0.5 to 1 ug RNA underwent reverse transcription using random hexamers. TCRdb re-called the immunoSEQ multiplex PCR reads through MiXCR, storing one row per CDR3 protein. The table has just over 300,000 distinct CDR3 sequences, roughly nine tenths seen once. The sequencing input was CD4+ T cells from PBMCs. These receptors were obtained from a human donor with multiple sclerosis.

The rearrangement joins TRBV30 to TRBJ1-6, with TRBD1 matching 9 bases. Per germline, CDR1 GTSNPN and CDR2 SVGIG (reference sequence). The junction had 4 bases not matched to a gene; V was cut back by 0 bases and J by 7 bases. The CDR3 runs 15 residues. For the CDR3, the DNA is TGTGCCTGGAGTGTACTCGGACAGGGGAATTCACCCCTCCACTTT. Translating gives CAWSVLGQGNSPLHF.

The V call is TRBV29-1, the J call TRBJ2-5; 12 bases map to TRBD2. This CDR3 is built from 13 residues. J gave up 5 bases and V 5 bases, and 3 bases lay outside the gene matches. CDR1 is SQVTM and CDR2 is ANQGSEA in the germline V gene. The CDR3 bases are TGCAGCGTTCCCCTAGCGGGAGGGGAGACCCAGTACTTC. It translates to CSVPLAGGETQYF.

The chain recombines TRBV30 with TRBJ1-3, with D uncertain. CDR1 is GTSNPN and CDR2 is SVGIG in the germline V gene (reference sequence). This CDR3 has 13 residues. The V end was cut by 2 bases, the J end by 0 bases, with 5 bases between. The CDR3 is CAWSRNSGNTIYF. In DNA, the CDR3 is TGTGCCTGGAGTAGGAACTCTGGAAACACCATATATTTT. The full variable domain, rest sourced from reference TRBV30 and TRBJ1-3, is SQTIHQWPATLVQPVGSPLSLECTVEGTSNPNLYWYRQAAGRGLQLLFYSVGIGQISSEVPQNLSASRPQDRQFILSSKKLLLSDSGFYLCAWSRNSGNTIYFGEGSWLTVV.